Listed below are T cell receptor beta chains from one sample, sequenced in a study of identical twins. TCRdb reprocessed the 5' RACE reads via MiXCR and lists one record per CDR3 protein. The sample has hundreds of thousands of distinct CDR3 sequences; approximately 21% are singletons. Separately, the same data were catalogued under a study of T cells expressing NK-cell markers.

Sequenced sample: PBMCs. The receptors were gathered from a woman under 30 in good health. Both conserved end residues are trimmed from each CDR3.

j_call v_call cdr3_aa
TRBJ2-1 TRBV20-1 SATLGGTSGYNEQF
TRBJ1-3 TRBV12-3/TRBV12-4 ASPRGSGNTIY
TRBJ1-5 TRBV6-1 ATNPGTGFNQPQH
TRBJ2-1 TRBV12-3/TRBV12-4 ASSPGQGRNNEQF
TRBJ2-3 TRBV6-5 ASSFKAPRTGTDTQY
TRBJ1-1 TRBV7-9 ASRGDRGIGGTEAF
TRBJ2-3 TRBV20-1 SAHGTSGSKTDTQY
TRBJ1-1 TRBV6-2/TRBV6-3 ASSYSRGKNTEAF
TRBJ2-1 TRBV12-3/TRBV12-4 ASSASGGAYNEQF
TRBJ2-7 TRBV6-5 ASSSQAYEQY
TRBJ2-3 TRBV9 ASSVARTVGDTQY
TRBJ2-1 TRBV12-3/TRBV12-4 ASSLRGGWEQF
TRBJ2-1 TRBV7-3 ASSLPASGNEQF
TRBJ2-5 TRBV7-8 ASSPPWRDDEETQY
TRBJ1-1 TRBV19 ASNRNTEAF
TRBJ1-2 TRBV12-3/TRBV12-4 ASSRHAGGQHGYT
TRBJ2-5 TRBV20-1 SARDLLAGKQETQY